This T cell receptor beta chain was identified in a study of regulatory T cells in long-lasting Graves disease. Looking at the study overall: Under 3 months of antithyroid drugs had been taken by newly diagnosed Graves' patients.

Time point: newly diagnosed GD, antithyroid drugs for less than 3 months. RNA extracted from PBMCs served as the sequencing template. Worth noting for this clonotype: Its antigen is undetermined. At one end, the junction sequence differs from germline, possibly due to a read error.

Whole-study findings and limits: Persistent Graves' patients showed reduced TCR diversity versus newly diagnosed patients.

The TCR beta library used iRepertoire HTBI primers with Arm-PCR amplification of CDR3. TCRdb redid the calling of the multiplex PCR reads with MiXCR, one entry per CDR3 protein. This sample yields 350,000 to 550,000 distinct CDR3 sequences, of which approximately 14% are seen a single time; approximately 17% belongs to the top ten. These same data were also listed under a study on T cells in Graves' hyperthyroidism and ophthalmopathy. That source adds: Over 18 months, lack of ophthalmopathy progression marked Graves' hyperthyroidism as stable.

The clonotype comes from a woman aged 45-60 years with Graves disease. The sequences come from peripheral blood mononuclear cells (PBMCs), collected at new diagnosis, from a patient treated with antithyroid drugs.

CDR3 DNA sequence: TGTGGCAGCAGCTTAACTAGCGGAAGCACAGATACGCAGTATTTT. As protein: CGSSLTSGSTDTQYF. The V and J genes are TRBV7-3 and TRBJ2-3; 8 bases are shared with TRBD2. Germline CDR1 is SGHTA and CDR2 is FQGTGA. The CDR3 spans 15 residues.